This TCR beta chain comes out of a study of lymphopenia after photon versus proton radiotherapy. Between the trimmed V and J ends, which lost 3 bases and 5 bases, there was a span of 13 bases. From germline, CDR1 is LNHDA and CDR2 SQIVND (reference sequence). This CDR3 is 14 amino acids long. By sample fraction, this clone is medium-sized. Libraries were prepared by immunoSEQ multiplex PCR; TCRdb keeps only in-frame clonotypes and omits some of them. The sample comprises 45,000 to 65,000 clones, over 70% of which are singletons, and approximately 31% rests with the top ten. This TCR was recovered from a man aged 50-60 years with gastric cancer. This chain connects TRBV19 to TRBJ2-5, with D perhaps given as TRBD1 or TRBD2 (5 bases each). The input for sequencing was peripheral blood, taken from a patient treated with photon-based radiotherapy. CDR3: CASSIEGSWETQYF. CDR3 bases: TGTGCCAGTAGTATTGAGGGGTCTTGGGAGACCCAGTACTTC.